These T cell receptor beta chains were read from a single sample in a study of T cell repertoires in cytomegalovirus infection. These TCRs' antigens remain unknown. TCRdb itself ran the reads through MiXCR, one entry per CDR3 protein. The sample records about 500,000 distinct CDR3 sequences, 33% being singletons. This specimen was cultured PBMCs, taken from culture after CMV antigen stimulation. The receptor set was obtained from a human donor in good health (CMV status not recorded). Some clones in this sample may be carry-over from other donors' samples. Each CDR3 is given with its conserved first and last residue. D genes are given only for firm matches. Clone size, where shown, is once, few, many, or a class for clones that have expanded.

TRBV7-2	.	15	TRBJ2-1	many	TGTGCCAGCAGCCAACTTAGGCAGATTTACAATGAGCAGTTCTTC	CASSQLRQIYNEQFF
TRBV12-3/TRBV12-4	.	12	TRBJ2-7	.	TGTGCCAGCAGTTTTTCATGGGACGAGCAGTACTTC	CASSFSWDEQYF
TRBV7-3	TRBD1	15	TRBJ1-2	few	TGTGCCAGCAGCGTCGACAGGGACGACTATGGTGGCTACACCTTC	CASSVDRDDYGGYTF
TRBV25-1	TRBD2	19	TRBJ2-1	.	TGTGCCAGCAGTGACCCCACTAGCGGGTCCTTCTTCTCCTACAATGAGCAGTTCTTC	CASSDPTSGSFFSYNEQFF
TRBV7-2	TRBD2	17	TRBJ2-1	many	TGTGCCAGCAGCCTGCGGACCGGGACTAGCGGCTACAATGAGCAGTTCTTC	CASSLRTGTSGYNEQFF
TRBV28	.	13	TRBJ2-3	few	TGTGCCAGCAGAGGGTGGAAAAGGGATACGCAGTATTTT	CASRGWKRDTQYF
TRBV20-1	TRBD1	14	TRBJ1-5	many	TGCAGTGCTCCGACAGGGGTTAGCAATCAGCCCCAGCATTTT	CSAPTGVSNQPQHF
TRBV7-8	.	14	TRBJ1-4	.	TGTGCCAGCAGCACGGAACCAGGGGAGGAAAAACTGTTTTTT	CASSTEPGEEKLFF
TRBV15	.	12	TRBJ2-3	few	TGTGCCACCAGCAGAGCAAAAGATACGCAGTATTTT	CATSRAKDTQYF
TRBV7-3	.	13	TRBJ2-1	.	TGTGCCAGCAGCCCTTTATTGGGGGAGCGGCAGTTCTTC	CASSPLLGERQFF
TRBV19	TRBD1	18	TRBJ2-3	.	TGTGCCAGTAGTTGGGGGACAGGGGGGGCCCGGGGCACAGATACGCAGTATTTT	CASSWGTGGARGTDTQYF
TRBV6-5	.	13	TRBJ2-7	.	TGTGCCAGCAGACAGACTAGCTCCTACGAGCAGTACTTC	CASRQTSSYEQYF
TRBV19	TRBD1	17	TRBJ2-2	.	TGTGCCAGTAGTTTCATTCCCGGGACAGAGTACACCGGGGAGCTGTTTTTT	CASSFIPGTEYTGELFF
TRBV12-3/TRBV12-4	.	17	TRBJ2-5	.	TGTGCCAGCAGTTTCACGTTTGGGGGGCAGGGATCGGAGACCCAGTACTTC	CASSFTFGGQGSETQYF
TRBV7-8	TRBD2	17	TRBJ2-5	.	TGTGCCAGCAGCTTAGTCGCGGGAGGGCCTGGGGAAGAGACCCAGTACTTC	CASSLVAGGPGEETQYF
TRBV2	TRBD1	14	TRBJ1-4	.	TGTGCCAGCACTCGGAGACAGGGGAACGAAAAACTGTTTTTT	CASTRRQGNEKLFF
TRBV6-2/TRBV6-3	.	16	TRBJ1-2	few	TGTGCCAGCAGTTACGATCGCAGGCTAATCAACTATGGCTACACCTTC	CASSYDRRLINYGYTF
TRBV28	TRBD1	13	TRBJ2-1	.	TGTGCCAGCAGTTTCCGACAGGGTTATGAGCAGTTCTTC	CASSFRQGYEQFF
TRBV7-2	.	12	TRBJ2-1	.	TGTGCCAGCAGCTTAGGCCCCATTGAGCAGTTCTTC	CASSLGPIEQFF
TRBV7-8	.	15	TRBJ1-6	many	TGTGCCAGCAGCTCCAGTACAGGGATGGGTTCACCCCTCCACTTT	CASSSSTGMGSPLHF
TRBV2	.	13	TRBJ1-1	.	TGTGCCAGTTCCCCCGGTCCCGGACCTGAAGCTTTCTTT	CASSPGPGPEAFF
TRBV28	.	16	TRBJ2-5	few	TGTGCCAGCAGTTTTCGGAGGGTTCAGTACCAAGAGACCCAGTACTTC	CASSFRRVQYQETQYF
TRBV6-8	TRBD1	14	TRBJ1-6	.	TGTGCCAGCAGGGGACAGGGATCGGCATCACCCCTCCACTTT	CASRGQGSASPLHF
TRBV6-2/TRBV6-3	TRBD2	17	TRBJ2-1	few	TGTGCCAGCAGTTCCCGCCGCGGGACTAGCGGGAGTGGGGAGCAGTTCTTC	CASSSRRGTSGSGEQFF
TRBV10-3	.	15	TRBJ1-3	few	TGTGCCATCAGCACCGGGACGACCTCTGGAAACACCATATATTTT	CAISTGTTSGNTIYF
TRBV12-3/TRBV12-4	.	14	TRBJ1-2	.	TGTGCCAGCAGACGGACGGCGCTAAGCTATGGCTACACCTTC	CASRRTALSYGYTF
TRBV7-8	.	16	TRBJ2-1	few	TGTGCCAGCAGTTTTAACCGGGACCCAACGTGGGTTGTGCAGTTCTTC	CASSFNRDPTWVVQFF
TRBV6-5	.	14	TRBJ2-7	.	TGTGCCAGCAGTTACGGTCCGGGGGGCACCGAGCAGTACTTC	CASSYGPGGTEQYF
TRBV6-2/TRBV6-3	.	14	TRBJ2-1	few	TGTGCCAGCAACCCAAGCGGGCGGATGGGAGAGCAGTTCTTC	CASNPSGRMGEQFF
TRBV4-3	TRBD2	16	TRBJ2-3	.	TGCGCCAGCAGCCAGGAACTAGCGGGAAGCACAGATACGCAGTATTTT	CASSQELAGSTDTQYF
TRBV19	TRBD1	14	TRBJ1-6	.	TGTGCCACCAAACGACAGGGTGAAGGATCACCCCTCCACTTT	CATKRQGEGSPLHF
TRBV19	.	15	TRBJ2-5	.	TGTGCCAGTAGTATCGAGACCCAGAACCAAGAGACCCAGTACTTC	CASSIETQNQETQYF
TRBV29-1	.	13	TRBJ2-2	once	TGCAGCGTTGTTTCCAGCGCCACCGGGGAGCTGTTTTTT	CSVVSSATGELFF
TRBV28	.	13	TRBJ2-1	few	TGTGCCAGCCTGACCGCTACCTACAATGAGCAGTTCTTC	CASLTATYNEQFF
TRBV19	.	13	TRBJ1-6	.	TGTGCCACCCGACAGGTCGGTAATTCACCCCTCCACTTT	CATRQVGNSPLHF
TRBV19	TRBD2	21	TRBJ2-3	.	TGTGCCAGTAGTGTCCTGCAAGTCCCCGGGACTAGCGGCAGCAACACAGATACGCAGTATTTT	CASSVLQVPGTSGSNTDTQYF
TRBV7-8	.	15	TRBJ1-1	.	TGTGCCAGCAGCTTAGTGGGGAACAGTAACACTGAAGCTTTCTTT	CASSLVGNSNTEAFF
TRBV6-5	.	13	TRBJ2-5	.	TGTGCCAGCAGTCGTCCCGGGACAGAGACCCAGTACTTC	CASSRPGTETQYF
TRBV6-2/TRBV6-3	.	12	TRBJ2-2	few	TGTGCCAGCAGCTGGACCCCCGCGGAGCTGTTTTTT	CASSWTPAELFF
TRBV11-2	.	16	TRBJ2-1	.	TGTGCCAGCACAGAACAGGGGAGGGTCGGGAGGGGTGAGCAGTTCTTC	CASTEQGRVGRGEQFF
TRBV27	.	14	TRBJ1-6	.	TGTGCCAGCAGTCAACAGGGACTGAATTCACCCCTCCACTTT	CASSQQGLNSPLHF
TRBV4-3	.	14	TRBJ2-1	once	TGCGCCAGCAGCCAAGGGGGGTCGGTTAATGAGCAGTTCTTC	CASSQGGSVNEQFF
TRBV5-6	TRBD1	15	TRBJ2-1	few	TGTGCCAGCAGCCCACAGGGGGCGCGCTACAATGAGCAGTTCTTC	CASSPQGARYNEQFF
TRBV28	.	12	TRBJ1-1	many	TGTGCCAGCAGTTTATCCCCCACTGAAGCTTTCTTT	CASSLSPTEAFF
TRBV6-2/TRBV6-3	TRBD2	16	TRBJ2-3	.	TGTGCCAGCAGCTCGGGACTAGCGGCAGACACAGATACGCAGTATTTT	CASSSGLAADTDTQYF
TRBV7-2	TRBD1	14	TRBJ2-5	few	TGTGCCAGCACCCTAGACGGGACAGGGGGGAATCCGTACTTC	CASTLDGTGGNPYF
TRBV5-1	.	14	TRBJ2-3	.	TGCGCCAGCAGCTTGATCTCTCCGACAGATACGCAGTATTTT	CASSLISPTDTQYF
TRBV7-9	.	21	TRBJ1-1	few	TGTGCCAGCAGCTTAGGAGCCCCCGGTGGGGCGGCCTCCGACTCGAACACTGAAGCTTTCTTT	CASSLGAPGGAASDSNTEAFF
TRBV19	.	13	TRBJ1-4	.	TGTGCCAGTAATTCCGGACAGACGGAAAAACTGTTTTTT	CASNSGQTEKLFF
TRBV4-3	.	13	TRBJ2-3	.	TGCGCCAGCAGCCATGGAGGACTAAATACGCAGTATTTT	CASSHGGLNTQYF
TRBV12-3/TRBV12-4	TRBD2	15	TRBJ2-1	many	TGTGCCAGCAGTTTTGGAGCGGGAGGATATAATGAGCAGTTCTTC	CASSFGAGGYNEQFF
TRBV6-1	.	15	TRBJ1-2	few	TGTGCCAGCAGATCGACCGGGACGGGCATTTATGGCTACACCTTC	CASRSTGTGIYGYTF
TRBV7-2	TRBD2	16	TRBJ2-7	.	TGTGCCAGCAGCCATGGGTCGGGGCGGGGGTCCTACGAGCAGTACTTC	CASSHGSGRGSYEQYF
TRBV19	.	13	TRBJ2-7	few	TGTGCCAGTGGCAAGGGCTCTCCCTACGAGCAGTACTTC	CASGKGSPYEQYF
TRBV7-9	.	12	TRBJ1-2	.	TGTGCCAGCAGCTTAGTGGAGTATGGCTACACCTTC	CASSLVEYGYTF
TRBV6-6	.	14	TRBJ2-1	.	TGTGCCAGCAGTTATGCCAATATCGCATACGAGCAGTTCTTC	CASSYANIAYEQFF